The source of this T cell receptor beta chain is a study of beta chain features in type 1 diabetes. Study-wide points: Shortening of TCRB CDR3s, moderate but significant, appeared in all four CD4+ subsets of Type 1 diabetes patients. Within patients, naive, central memory and Treg TCRB repertoires seemed more similar than within healthy donors. There was a possibility that cDNA sequencing over-represented cells with high TCR expression.

Every isolated RNA sample was fully reverse transcribed, so sequencing captured expressed TCRB transcripts. Average reads for naive, central memory and regulatory T cell samples were about 4 million. Assay used: immunoSEQ multiplex PCR; TCRdb lists only in-frame clones, some missing. The table records tens of thousands of clones, around 53% of them present only once. A note on this clone: What it binds is not known.

CDR3 size: 16 residues. CDR1 LGHNA and CDR2 YSLEER come from the germline V gene. The V end was cut by 0 bases, the J end by 0 bases, with 6 bases between. The chain joins TRBV4-3 to TRBJ2-6; D remains ambiguous. The sequenced material came from Tregs from blood. This clonotype was obtained from a woman aged 40 to 49 with type 1 diabetes. The CDR3 region is CASSQEQSSGANVLTF. The CDR3 DNA is TGCGCCAGCAGCCAAGAACAGAGCTCTGGGGCCAACGTCCTGACTTTC.